There are a few counts of the clone carrying this T cell receptor (beta chain). Its antigen is not identified. MiXCR, run by TCRdb on the reads, gives a single entry per CDR3 protein. The sample contains some 560,000 distinct CDR3 sequences, roughly 42% of which appear only once. These data originate in a study of T cell repertoires in cytomegalovirus infection. Study-wide results and caveats: Predominance within the ex vivo response was attributable to HLA-C-restricted CMV-specific TCR beta clonotypes.

The sequence was collected from a human donor in good health (CMV status not recorded). Some clones in this sample may be carry-over from other donors' samples. The sample here was cultured PBMCs, taken from culture after CMV antigen stimulation.

CDR3 amino acids: CASSFYGTSGGLTYEQYF. The CDR3 nucleotides read TGTGCCAGCAGCTTTTACGGGACTAGCGGGGGGTTAACCTACGAGCAGTACTTC. The genes are TRBV7-9 and TRBJ2-7; 15 positions match TRBD2. Germline V gene lookup returns CDR1 SEHNR and CDR2 FQNEAQ (reference sequence). This CDR3 spans 18 amino acids. V was pared by 3 bases and J by 2 bases, with 8 bases of the junction left unmatched.